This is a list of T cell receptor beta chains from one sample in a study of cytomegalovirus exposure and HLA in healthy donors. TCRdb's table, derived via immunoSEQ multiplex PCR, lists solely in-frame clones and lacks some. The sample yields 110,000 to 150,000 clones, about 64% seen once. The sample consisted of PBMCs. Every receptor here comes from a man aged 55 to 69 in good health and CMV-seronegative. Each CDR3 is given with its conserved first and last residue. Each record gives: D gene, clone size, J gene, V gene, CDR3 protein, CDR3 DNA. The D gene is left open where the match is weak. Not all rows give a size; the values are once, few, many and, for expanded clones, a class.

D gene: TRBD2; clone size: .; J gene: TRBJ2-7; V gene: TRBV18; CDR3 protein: CASSGGRETYEQYF; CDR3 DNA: TGTGCCAGCTCTGGCGGGAGGGAGACCTACGAGCAGTACTTC
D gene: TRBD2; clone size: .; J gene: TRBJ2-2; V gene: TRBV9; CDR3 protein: CASSVAGLAANTGELFF; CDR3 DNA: TGTGCCAGCAGCGTAGCCGGACTAGCGGCGAACACCGGGGAGCTGTTTTTT
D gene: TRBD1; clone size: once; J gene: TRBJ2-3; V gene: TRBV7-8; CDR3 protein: CASKLRGGGQGAGTQYF; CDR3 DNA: TGTGCCAGCAAGCTTAGGGGTGGGGGACAGGGGGCAGGTACGCAGTATTTT
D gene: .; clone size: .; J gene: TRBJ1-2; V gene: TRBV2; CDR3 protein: CASPDRPYGYTF; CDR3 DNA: TGTGCCAGCCCTGACAGGCCCTATGGCTACACCTTC
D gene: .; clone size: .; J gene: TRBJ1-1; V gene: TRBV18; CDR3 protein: CASSDLGGRGNTEAFF; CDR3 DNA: TGTGCCAGCTCCGACTTAGGAGGGCGAGGGAACACTGAAGCTTTCTTT
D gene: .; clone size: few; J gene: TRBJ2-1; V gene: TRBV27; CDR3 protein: CASSSWRDEQFF; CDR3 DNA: TGTGCCAGCAGTTCATGGAGGGATGAGCAGTTCTTC
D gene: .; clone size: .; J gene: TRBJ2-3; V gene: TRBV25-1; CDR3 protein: CASSEYAGTDTQYF; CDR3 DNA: TGTGCCAGCAGTGAATATGCAGGCACAGATACGCAGTATTTT
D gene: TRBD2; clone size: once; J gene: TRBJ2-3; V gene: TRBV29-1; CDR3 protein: CSVTGTSSYSTDTQYF; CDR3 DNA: TGCAGCGTAACCGGGACTAGCAGTTATAGCACAGATACGCAGTATTTT
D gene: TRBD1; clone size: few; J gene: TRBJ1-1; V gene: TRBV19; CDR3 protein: CASSMGTVNTEAFF; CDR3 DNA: TGTGCCAGTAGTATGGGGACAGTGAACACTGAAGCTTTCTTT
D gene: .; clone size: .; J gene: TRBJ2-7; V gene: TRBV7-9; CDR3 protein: CASSLSGGISSPYEQYF; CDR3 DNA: TGTGCCAGCAGCTTGTCTGGAGGGATCTCCTCTCCCTACGAGCAGTACTTC
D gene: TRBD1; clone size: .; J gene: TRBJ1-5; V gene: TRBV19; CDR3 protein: CASISTGWYSNQPQHF; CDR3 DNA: TGTGCCAGTATATCGACAGGGTGGTATAGCAATCAGCCCCAGCATTTT
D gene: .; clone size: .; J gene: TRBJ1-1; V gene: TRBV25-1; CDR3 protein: CASTVNTEAFF; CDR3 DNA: TGTGCCAGCACAGTGAACACTGAAGCTTTCTTT
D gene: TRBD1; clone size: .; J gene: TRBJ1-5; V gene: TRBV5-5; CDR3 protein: CASSPWTGAQPQHF; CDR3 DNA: TGTGCCAGCAGCCCTTGGACAGGGGCTCAGCCCCAGCATTTT
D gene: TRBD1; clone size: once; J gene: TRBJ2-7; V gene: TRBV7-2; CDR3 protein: CASSIIPGTGENEQYF; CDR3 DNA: TGTGCCAGCAGCATCATTCCCGGGACAGGGGAGAACGAGCAGTACTTC
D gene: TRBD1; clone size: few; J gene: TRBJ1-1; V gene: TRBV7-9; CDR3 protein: CASSRRTGVDGVTEAFF; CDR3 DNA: TGTGCCAGCAGCCGACGGACAGGGGTAGACGGGGTAACTGAAGCTTTCTTT
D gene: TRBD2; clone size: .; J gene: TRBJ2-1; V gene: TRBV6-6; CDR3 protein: CASSSVPAGGYNEQFF; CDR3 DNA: TGTGCCAGCAGTTCCGTCCCAGCGGGGGGCTACAATGAGCAGTTCTTC
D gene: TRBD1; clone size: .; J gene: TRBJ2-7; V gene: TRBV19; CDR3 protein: CASSVGQGGEQYF; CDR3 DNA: TGTGCCAGTAGTGTGGGACAGGGAGGCGAGCAGTACTTC
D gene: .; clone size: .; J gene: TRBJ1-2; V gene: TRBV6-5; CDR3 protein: CASSRFQGNGYTF; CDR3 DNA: TGTGCCAGCAGTAGGTTCCAGGGGAATGGCTACACCTTC
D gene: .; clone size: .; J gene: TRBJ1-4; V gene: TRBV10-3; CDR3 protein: CAISNLRGWDEKLFF; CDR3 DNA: TGTGCCATCAGTAACCTACGGGGGTGGGATGAAAAACTGTTTTTT
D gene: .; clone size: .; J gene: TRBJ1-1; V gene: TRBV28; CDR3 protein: CASSLWGTPNTEAFF; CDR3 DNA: TGTGCCAGCAGTTTATGGGGCACCCCGAACACTGAAGCTTTCTTT
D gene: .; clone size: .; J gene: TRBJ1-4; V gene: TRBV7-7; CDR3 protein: CASSSTRDSEKLFF; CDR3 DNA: TGTGCCAGCAGCTCTACCCGGGACTCGGAAAAACTGTTTTTT
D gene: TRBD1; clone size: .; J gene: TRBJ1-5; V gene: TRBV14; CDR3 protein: CASSSGTGGFNQPQHF; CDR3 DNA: TGTGCCAGCAGCTCCGGGACAGGGGGCTTCAATCAGCCCCAGCATTTT
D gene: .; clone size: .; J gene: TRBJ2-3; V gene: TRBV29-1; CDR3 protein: CSVDVGQDTDTQYF; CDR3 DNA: TGCAGCGTTGACGTGGGGCAGGACACAGATACGCAGTATTTT
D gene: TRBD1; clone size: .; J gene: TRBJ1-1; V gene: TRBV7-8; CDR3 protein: CASSLRAMTGVNTEAFF; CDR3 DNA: TGTGCCAGCAGCTTACGGGCGATGACAGGGGTGAACACTGAAGCTTTCTTT
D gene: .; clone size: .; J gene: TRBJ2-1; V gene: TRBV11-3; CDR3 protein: CASSFEGGDEQFF; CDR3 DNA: TGTGCCAGCAGCTTCGAGGGGGGGGATGAGCAGTTCTTC
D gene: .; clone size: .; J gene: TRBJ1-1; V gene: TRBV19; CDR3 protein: CASSPRQILVTEAFF; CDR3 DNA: TGTGCCAGTTCGCCGAGACAGATACTTGTCACTGAAGCTTTCTTT
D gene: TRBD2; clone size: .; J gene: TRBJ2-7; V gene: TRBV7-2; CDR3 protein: CASSSYSGSDDEQYF; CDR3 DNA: TGTGCCAGCAGCTCTTATAGCGGGAGCGACGACGAGCAGTACTTC
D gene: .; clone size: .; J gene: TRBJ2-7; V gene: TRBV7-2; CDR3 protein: CASDTSNF; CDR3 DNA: TGTGCCAGCGACACGAGCAATTTC
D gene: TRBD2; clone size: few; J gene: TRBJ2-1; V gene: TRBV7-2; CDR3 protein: CASSLTSATYNEQFF; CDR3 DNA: TGTGCCAGCAGCTTGACTAGCGCGACCTACAATGAGCAGTTCTTC
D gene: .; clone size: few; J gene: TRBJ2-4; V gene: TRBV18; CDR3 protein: CATGQSKNIQYF; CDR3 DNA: TGTGCCACCGGACAATCCAAAAACATTCAGTACTTC
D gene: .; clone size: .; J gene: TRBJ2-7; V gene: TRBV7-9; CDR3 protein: CASSLVAYEQYF; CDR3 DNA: TGTGCCAGCAGCTTAGTCGCCTACGAGCAGTACTTC
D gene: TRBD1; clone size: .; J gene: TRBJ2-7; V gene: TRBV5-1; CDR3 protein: CASSLVSGGTYEQYF; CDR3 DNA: TGCGCCAGCAGCTTGGTATCAGGGGGCACCTACGAGCAGTACTTC
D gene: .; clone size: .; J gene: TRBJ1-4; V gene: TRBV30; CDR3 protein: CAWSGGGGEKLFF; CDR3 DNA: TGTGCCTGGAGTGGGGGGGGAGGTGAAAAACTGTTTTTT
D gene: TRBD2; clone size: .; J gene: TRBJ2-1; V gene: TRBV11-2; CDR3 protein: CASSYGLAGSYNEQFF; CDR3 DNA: TGTGCCAGCAGTTATGGACTAGCGGGATCCTACAATGAGCAGTTCTTC
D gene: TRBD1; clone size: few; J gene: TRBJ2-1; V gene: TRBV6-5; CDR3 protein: CASSQDYRGYNEQFF; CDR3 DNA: TGTGCCAGCAGTCAAGATTACAGGGGCTACAATGAGCAGTTCTTC
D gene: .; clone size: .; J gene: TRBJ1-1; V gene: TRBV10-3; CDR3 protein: CAIRTGNTEAFF; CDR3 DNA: TGTGCCATCAGGACTGGGAACACTGAAGCTTTCTTT
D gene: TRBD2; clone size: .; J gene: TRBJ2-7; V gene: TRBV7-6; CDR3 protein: CASSLGPRSGSYEQYF; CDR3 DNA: TGTGCCAGCAGCTTAGGTCCTCGTAGCGGGAGTTACGAGCAGTACTTC
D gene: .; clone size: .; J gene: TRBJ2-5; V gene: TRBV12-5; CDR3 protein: CASGIGQRQETQYF; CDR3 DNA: TGTGCTAGTGGTATCGGACAGAGACAAGAGACCCAGTACTTC
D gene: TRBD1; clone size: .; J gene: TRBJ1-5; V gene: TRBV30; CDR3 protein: CAWMKGAAGNQPQHF; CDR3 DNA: TGTGCCTGGATGAAGGGGGCGGCTGGCAATCAGCCCCAGCATTTT